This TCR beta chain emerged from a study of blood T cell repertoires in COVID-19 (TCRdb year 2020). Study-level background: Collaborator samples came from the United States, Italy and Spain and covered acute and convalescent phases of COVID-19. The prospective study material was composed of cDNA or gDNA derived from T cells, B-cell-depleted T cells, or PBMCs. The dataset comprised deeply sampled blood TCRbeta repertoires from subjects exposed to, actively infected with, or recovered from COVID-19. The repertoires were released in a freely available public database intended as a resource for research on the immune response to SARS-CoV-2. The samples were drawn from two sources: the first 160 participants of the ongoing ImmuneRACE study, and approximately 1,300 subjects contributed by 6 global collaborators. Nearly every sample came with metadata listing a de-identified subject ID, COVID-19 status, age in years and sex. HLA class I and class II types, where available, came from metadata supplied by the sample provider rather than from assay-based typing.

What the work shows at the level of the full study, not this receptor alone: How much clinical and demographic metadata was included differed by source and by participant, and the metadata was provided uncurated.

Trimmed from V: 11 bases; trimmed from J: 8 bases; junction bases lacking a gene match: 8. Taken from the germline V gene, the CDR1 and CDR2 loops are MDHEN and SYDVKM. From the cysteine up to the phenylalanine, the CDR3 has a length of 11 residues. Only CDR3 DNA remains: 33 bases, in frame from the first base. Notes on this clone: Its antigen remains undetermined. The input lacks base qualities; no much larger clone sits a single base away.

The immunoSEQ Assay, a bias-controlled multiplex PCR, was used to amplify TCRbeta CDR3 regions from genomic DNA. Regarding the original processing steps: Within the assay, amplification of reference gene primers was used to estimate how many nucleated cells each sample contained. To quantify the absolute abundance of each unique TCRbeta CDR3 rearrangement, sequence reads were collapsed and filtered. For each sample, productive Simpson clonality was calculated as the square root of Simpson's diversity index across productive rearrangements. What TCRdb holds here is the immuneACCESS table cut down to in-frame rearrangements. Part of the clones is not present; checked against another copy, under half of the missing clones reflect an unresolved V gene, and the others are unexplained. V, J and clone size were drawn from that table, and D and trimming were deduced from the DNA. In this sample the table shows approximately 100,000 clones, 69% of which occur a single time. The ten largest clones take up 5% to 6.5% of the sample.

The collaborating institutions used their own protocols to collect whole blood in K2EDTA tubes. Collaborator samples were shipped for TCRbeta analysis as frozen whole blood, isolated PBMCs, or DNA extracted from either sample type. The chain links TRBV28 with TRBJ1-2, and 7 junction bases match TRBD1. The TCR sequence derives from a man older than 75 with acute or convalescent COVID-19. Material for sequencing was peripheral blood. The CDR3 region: CASTRGIGYTF. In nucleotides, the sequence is TGTGCCTCAACCAGGGGGATAGGCTACACCTTC.